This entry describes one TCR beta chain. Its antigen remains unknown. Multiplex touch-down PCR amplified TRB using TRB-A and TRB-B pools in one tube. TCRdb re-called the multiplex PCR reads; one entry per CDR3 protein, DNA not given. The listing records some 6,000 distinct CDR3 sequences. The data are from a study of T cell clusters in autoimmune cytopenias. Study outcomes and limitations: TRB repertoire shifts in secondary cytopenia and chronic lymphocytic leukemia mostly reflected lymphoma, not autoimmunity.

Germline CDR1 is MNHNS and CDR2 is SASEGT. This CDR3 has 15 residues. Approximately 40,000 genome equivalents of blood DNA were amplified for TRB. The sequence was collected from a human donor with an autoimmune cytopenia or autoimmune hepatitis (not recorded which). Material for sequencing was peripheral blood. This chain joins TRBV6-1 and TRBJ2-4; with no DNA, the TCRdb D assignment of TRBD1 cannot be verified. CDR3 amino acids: CASSGEQGWGDIQYF.